A selection of T cell receptor beta chains follows, all from one sample in a study of shared T cell receptors in the human thymus. Here immunoSEQ multiplex PCR was the method, and the copy in TCRdb shows in-frame clones only, minus some. The data hold some 660,000 clones, with around 87% observed a single time. A further study also used this sample, focusing on human thymus T cells.

The sequenced material came from thymocytes. The receptors shown here come from a boy under three years old with a congenital heart defect. CDR3s include the opening cysteine and the closing phenylalanine or tryptophan. Fields, in order: clone size, D gene, V gene, J gene, CDR3 DNA, CDR3 protein. The D gene is left open where the match is weak. Size is stated for part of the rows, as once, few or many counts, or as a class when the clone is expanded.

size: once
D: NA
V: TRBV5-1
J: TRBJ2-5
DNA: TGCGCCAGCACGCAAGAATCCTCAGGGTTCCAAGAGACCCAGTACTTC
CDR3: CASTQESSGFQETQYF

size: NA
D: NA
V: TRBV7-9
J: TRBJ1-1
DNA: TGTGCCAGCAGCCCAACTTACGGGGAAACGGAAGCTTTCTTT
CDR3: CASSPTYGETEAFF

size: NA
D: NA
V: TRBV12-5
J: TRBJ2-7
DNA: TGTGCTAGTGGTTTGATTACCAAGGAGCCTAGCTCCTACGAGCAGTACTTC
CDR3: CASGLITKEPSSYEQYF

size: few
D: NA
V: TRBV4-3
J: TRBJ2-1
DNA: TGCGCCAGCAGCCAGTTCCAGGTTTGCCGGACTTACAATGAGCAGTTCTTC
CDR3: CASSQFQVCRTYNEQFF

size: NA
D: NA
V: TRBV28
J: TRBJ2-7
DNA: TGTGCCAGCAGTTTGAGATGGGCCGGCACCTCCTACGAGCAGTACTTC
CDR3: CASSLRWAGTSYEQYF

size: NA
D: TRBD1
V: TRBV4-2
J: TRBJ2-7
DNA: TGTGCCAGCAGCCCCGAGACAGGGACCTTGGGGGAGCAGTACTTC
CDR3: CASSPETGTLGEQYF

size: NA
D: NA
V: TRBV30
J: TRBJ1-4
DNA: TGTGCCTGGAGCAGATCAGGGCCAACTAATGAAAAACTGTTTTTT
CDR3: CAWSRSGPTNEKLFF

size: once
D: NA
V: TRBV4-3
J: TRBJ1-1
DNA: TGCGCCAGCAGCCAAGTGTTTGCGTCGCGGGGGCGGAGAAACACTGAAGCTTTCTTT
CDR3: CASSQVFASRGRRNTEAFF

size: NA
D: NA
V: TRBV29-1
J: TRBJ2-2
DNA: TGCAGCGTTCGCACTCGACAAAACACCGGGGAGCTGTTTTTT
CDR3: CSVRTRQNTGELFF

size: NA
D: NA
V: TRBV2
J: TRBJ1-5
DNA: TGTGCCAGCAGTGGGGGGGGGCCTCACACTTTAGGGGTTCCCATTCAGCCCCAGCATTTT
CDR3: CASSGGGPHTLGVPIQPQHF

size: few
D: NA
V: TRBV6-4
J: TRBJ1-2
DNA: TGTGCCAGCAGCGGTCGGGGGTTATCGGACTATGGCTACACCTTC
CDR3: CASSGRGLSDYGYTF

size: NA
D: TRBD1
V: TRBV6-5
J: TRBJ1-5
DNA: TGTGCCAGCTCCCCTAGACAGGGCGGCAATCAGCCCCAGCATTTT
CDR3: CASSPRQGGNQPQHF

size: NA
D: NA
V: TRBV12-5
J: TRBJ2-7
DNA: TGTGCTAGTGGTTTGAGACATGCGCAGTACTTC
CDR3: CASGLRHAQYF

size: once
D: NA
V: TRBV19
J: TRBJ1-5
DNA: TGTGCCAGTAGTATAGATCTAGCGGGTCCTAGCAATCAGCCCCAGCATTTT
CDR3: CASSIDLAGPSNQPQHF

size: NA
D: TRBD2
V: TRBV5-4
J: TRBJ2-5
DNA: TGTGCCAGCAGCTTGGGTGGGGCTAGCGGGGGACAAGAGACCCAGTACTTC
CDR3: CASSLGGASGGQETQYF

size: NA
D: NA
V: TRBV13
J: TRBJ2-7
DNA: TGTGCCAGCAGCCCCGACAGGGAGGTGGTGGCGGGGGGACCCTACGAGCAGTACTTC
CDR3: CASSPDREVVAGGPYEQYF

size: NA
D: TRBD2
V: TRBV15
J: TRBJ2-3
DNA: TGTGCCACCAGCAGAGATCGGGGAGCGGGAGGAGGTTCAGATACGCAGTATTTT
CDR3: CATSRDRGAGGGSDTQYF

size: NA
D: NA
V: TRBV4-3
J: TRBJ1-1
DNA: TGCGCCAGCAGCCAACGTATAGGGGGTACAAGAACTGAAGCTTTCTTT
CDR3: CASSQRIGGTRTEAFF

size: NA
D: NA
V: TRBV21-1
J: TRBJ2-7
DNA: TGTGCCAGCAGCAAACTCGGGCGGGACAGGGAAGAGTACGAGCAGTACTTC
CDR3: CASSKLGRDREEYEQYF

size: NA
D: TRBD1
V: TRBV12-5
J: TRBJ1-2
DNA: TGTGCTAGTGGTTTGGCGTCTCGGACAGGGATCTATGGCTACACCTTC
CDR3: CASGLASRTGIYGYTF

size: NA
D: TRBD1
V: TRBV18
J: TRBJ1-1
DNA: TGTGCCAGCTCACCCTGGAGGGGGCCGATGAACACTGAAGCTTTCTTT
CDR3: CASSPWRGPMNTEAFF

size: once
D: TRBD2
V: TRBV4-1
J: TRBJ2-3
DNA: TGCGCCAGCAGCCGATCGAGCGGGGGGGCTGGACGTGACACAGATACGCAGTATTTT
CDR3: CASSRSSGGAGRDTDTQYF

size: few
D: NA
V: TRBV19
J: TRBJ2-2
DNA: TGTGCCAGTACCGATCCGGCTATAGCGACCGGGGAGCTGTTTTTT
CDR3: CASTDPAIATGELFF

size: NA
D: TRBD1
V: TRBV29-1
J: TRBJ2-1
DNA: TGCAGCGTTGAGGGACAGGGAGGTGAGCAGTTCTTC
CDR3: CSVEGQGGEQFF

size: few
D: TRBD1
V: TRBV10-2
J: TRBJ1-2
DNA: TGCGCCAGCAGCTGGACAGGGGGCTATGGCTACACCTTC
CDR3: CASSWTGGYGYTF

size: NA
D: TRBD2
V: TRBV14
J: TRBJ2-1
DNA: TGTGCCAGCAGCCAAGAAGAGCCGAAGATCGGGGGGTACAATGAGCAGTTCTTC
CDR3: CASSQEEPKIGGYNEQFF

size: NA
D: NA
V: TRBV19
J: TRBJ2-7
DNA: TGTGCCAGTATTGGACGGGGCGAGCAGTACTTC
CDR3: CASIGRGEQYF

size: NA
D: NA
V: TRBV7-2
J: TRBJ1-5
DNA: TGTGCCAGCAGCTTAGAGGCGGGGCTGGATCAGCCCCAGCATTTT
CDR3: CASSLEAGLDQPQHF

size: once
D: TRBD2
V: TRBV25-1
J: TRBJ2-1
DNA: TGTGCCAGCAAATGGACTAGCGGGAATTTGGATGAGCAGTTCTTC
CDR3: CASKWTSGNLDEQFF

size: NA
D: TRBD2
V: TRBV18
J: TRBJ2-3
DNA: TGTGCCAGCTCACCTCCAATAGCGGGTAGCACAGATACGCAGTATTTT
CDR3: CASSPPIAGSTDTQYF

size: NA
D: NA
V: TRBV27
J: TRBJ1-1
DNA: TGTGCCAGCAGTTTACTCAGGAACACTGAAGCTTTCTTT
CDR3: CASSLLRNTEAFF

size: NA
D: TRBD1
V: TRBV4-1
J: TRBJ1-5
DNA: TGCGCCAGCAGCCAAGGACCCTTAAGACAGGGCCGGGTAGAAACTCAGCCCCAGCATTTT
CDR3: CASSQGPLRQGRVETQPQHF

size: NA
D: TRBD2
V: TRBV6-1
J: TRBJ2-5
DNA: TGTGCCAGCAGTGTAGCGGGAGAAAGCGATGAGACCCAGTACTTC
CDR3: CASSVAGESDETQYF

size: NA
D: TRBD1
V: TRBV9
J: TRBJ1-6
DNA: TGTGCCAGCAGCGCGCTAAAAGGACAGGGCGCGAGTTCACCCCTCCACTTT
CDR3: CASSALKGQGASSPLHF

size: NA
D: NA
V: TRBV7-8
J: TRBJ2-6
DNA: TGTGCCAGCAGCTTAGTGTACAGGGCAGACCCCTCTGGGGCCAACGTCCTGACTTTC
CDR3: CASSLVYRADPSGANVLTF

size: NA
D: TRBD2
V: TRBV7-8
J: TRBJ2-1
DNA: TGTGCCAGCAGCTTAGAACGCGGGAGGAGAGTCTTC
CDR3: CASSLERGRRVF

size: NA
D: TRBD1
V: TRBV7-2
J: TRBJ1-2
DNA: TGTGCCAGCAGCCCGCCCCCCGCAGGGGGCGCTGATTATGGCTACCCCTTC
CDR3: CASSPPPAGGADYGYPF

size: NA
D: NA
V: TRBV5-8
J: TRBJ2-5
DNA: TGTGCCAGCAGCGGATGCCTTGAGGGACAAGAGACCCAGTACTTC
CDR3: CASSGCLEGQETQYF

size: once
D: TRBD1
V: TRBV5-6
J: TRBJ1-6
DNA: TGTGCCAGCAGCCGAGACAGGGGCTATAATTCACCCCTCCACTTT
CDR3: CASSRDRGYNSPLHF

size: NA
D: TRBD1
V: TRBV4-3
J: TRBJ2-2
DNA: TGCGCCAGCAGCCGGACAGGGGCCGGGGAGCTGTTTTTT
CDR3: CASSRTGAGELFF

size: NA
D: NA
V: TRBV18
J: TRBJ1-1
DNA: TGTGCCAGCTCACCGAGAACCAGGGAGAACACTGAAGCTTTCTTT
CDR3: CASSPRTRENTEAFF

size: NA
D: TRBD1
V: TRBV14
J: TRBJ1-6
DNA: TGTGCCAGCAGGTCCCGGGACAGTAATTCACCCCTCCACTTT
CDR3: CASRSRDSNSPLHF

size: once
D: NA
V: TRBV27
J: TRBJ2-7
DNA: TGTGCCAGCAGTTTATCGGCGGGCCCTTGGTCCTACGAGCAGTACTTC
CDR3: CASSLSAGPWSYEQYF

size: NA
D: TRBD1
V: TRBV29-1
J: TRBJ2-3
DNA: TGCAGCGTTGATCCCCAGGGGGAAGGAGATACGCAGTATTTT
CDR3: CSVDPQGEGDTQYF

size: NA
D: TRBD2
V: TRBV5-4
J: TRBJ2-7
DNA: TGTGCCAGCAGCTCCGGACTAGCGGGGTCCTACGAGCAGTACTTC
CDR3: CASSSGLAGSYEQYF

size: NA
D: TRBD1
V: TRBV5-1
J: TRBJ2-3
DNA: TGCGCCAGCAGCTTGTTATGGACAGGGAGGACAGATACGCAGTATTTT
CDR3: CASSLLWTGRTDTQYF

size: few
D: NA
V: TRBV7-6
J: TRBJ1-2
DNA: TGTGCCAGCAGCCCGGTCACCTTC
CDR3: CASSPVTF

size: once
D: NA
V: TRBV27
J: TRBJ2-7
DNA: TGTGCCAGCAGTTGGGGGGTGGGAGGCCCATACGAGCAGTACTTC
CDR3: CASSWGVGGPYEQYF

size: NA
D: NA
V: TRBV28
J: TRBJ2-1
DNA: TGTGCCAGCAGTTTCCTAACCCACTCCTACAATGAGCAGTTCTTC
CDR3: CASSFLTHSYNEQFF

size: once
D: TRBD1
V: TRBV4-1
J: TRBJ2-3
DNA: TGCGCCAGCAGCCAAGACGGACAGGGGGCCGGAGATACGCAGTATTTT
CDR3: CASSQDGQGAGDTQYF

size: NA
D: NA
V: TRBV6-1
J: TRBJ2-1
DNA: TGTGCCAGCAGGAGGACAGCAACATCCTACAATGAGCAGTTCTTC
CDR3: CASRRTATSYNEQFF

size: once
D: TRBD2
V: TRBV11-2
J: TRBJ2-1
DNA: TGTGCCAGCAGCTCCCTTTCCGGACTAGCGGGAGACGAGCAGTTCTTC
CDR3: CASSSLSGLAGDEQFF

size: NA
D: NA
V: TRBV11-2
J: TRBJ2-6
DNA: TGTGCCAGCAGCCCCGGGAAGAGCTCTGGGGCCAACGTCCTGACTTTC
CDR3: CASSPGKSSGANVLTF